The clone carrying this T cell receptor beta chain was detected once. Other DNA sequences in this sample translate to the same CDR3. CDR3 length equals 13 residues. V lost 6 bases to trimming and J lost 1 base, with 9 bases between them. Per the germline V gene, CDR1 is LNHDA and CDR2 is SQIVND (reference sequence). The sample originates from a study of T cell responses to AZD1222 COVID-19 vaccine. Measured with immunoSEQ multiplex PCR; TCRdb has only the in-frame clones, and not every one. The data contain 100,000 to 150,000 clones, less than 90% of them seen just once; the ten biggest clones take up under 4.5%.

This TCR derives from an adult in good health. V and J are TRBV19 and TRBJ1-1; D gene uncertain. The material was peripheral blood, obtained on day 0 of AZD1222 vaccination. The DNA for the CDR3 is TGTGCCAGTAGAGATCACAGGAACACTGAAGCTTTCTTT. It codes for CASRDHRNTEAFF.